A single sample gave rise to the 31 T cell receptor beta chains below, sequenced in a study of T-cell memory formation after mild COVID-19 (dated by TCRdb to the early 2020s). Library generation was performed with 5' RACE. The data were produced on an Illumina NovaSeq 6000. TCRdb applied fastp at Q25 and MiXCR to the public reads, then kept only in-frame beta chains. Identical CDR3 proteins give one entry, which carries the most common genes and DNA. This sample holds hundreds of thousands of distinct CDR3 sequences; 15% to 20% were observed only once. The leading ten clones occupy roughly a fifth of the sample. The material sequenced was PBMCs or a T cell subset sorted from them (not recorded which). All receptors come from a man aged 18 to 29 who had mild COVID-19 (a few samples of this study predate the infection). The sample titles of this study are shuffled in the database, so cell type and time point are left out; the donor was told from shared clones.

This clonotype was observed a few times. The chain links TRBV6-2 or TRBV6-3 to TRBJ2-3; D not resolved. Germline V gene data show CDR1 as MNHEY and CDR2 as SVGEGT. Between the trimmed V and J ends, which lost 6 bases and 0 bases, there was a span of 10 bases. CDR3 length: 14 residues. The CDR3 coding sequence is TGTGCCAGCAGCCGATCAGCTAGCACAGATACGCAGTATTTT. This codes for CASSRSASTDTQYF.

This clonotype appeared many times. The genes are TRBV5-1 and TRBJ2-3, with D perhaps matching TRBD1 or TRBD2 (5 bases each). Trimming removed 2 bases at V and 3 bases at J, with 16 bases between. Germline loops: CDR1 SGHRS, CDR2 YFSETQ. The CDR3 runs 16 residues. CDR3 region: CASSLHLEGITDTQYF. As DNA, the CDR3 is TGCGCCAGCAGCTTACATCTCGAGGGGATAACAGATACGCAGTATTTT.

V is TRBV10-3 and J is TRBJ2-2, with D possibly being TRBD2 (6 bases). Trimming shortened V by 10 bases and J by 0 bases, and 15 bases separated the two germline ends. CDR3 length: 15 residues. Per germline, CDR1 ENHRY and CDR2 SYGVKD. CDR3 amino acids: CATKGTLSNTGELFF. CDR3 in DNA: TGTGCCACCAAAGGGACTTTATCGAACACCGGGGAGCTGTTTTTT.

The table lists this clonotype with a few counts. The chain joins TRBV12-3 or TRBV12-4 to TRBJ2-7, with no clear D. The germline V and J ends were trimmed by 6 bases and 3 bases, with 6 bases remaining between them. The length of the CDR3 is 11 residues. The CDR3 here is CASSDNYEQYF. DNA for the CDR3: TGTGCCAGCAGCGATAACTACGAGCAGTACTTC.

This rearrangement joins TRBV7-2 to TRBJ2-6; D gene ambiguous. The CDR3 covers 16 residues. V dropped 2 bases and J dropped 0 bases, with 8 bases sitting between them. Looked up from germline, CDR1 is SGHTA and CDR2 is FQGNSA. The CDR3 reads CASSLNPYSGANVLTF. The CDR3 DNA is TGTGCCAGCAGCTTAAATCCCTACTCTGGGGCCAACGTCCTGACTTTC.

The J gene is TRBJ1-2, the V gene TRBV19; D is unclear. V shed 3 bases and J shed 3 bases, with 17 bases lying between them. The germline V gene has CDR1 LNHDA and CDR2 SQIVND (reference sequence). This CDR3 region has 16 residues. The CDR3 DNA reads TGTGCCAGTAGTATTTATGTGGAGGACTCCTACTATGGCTACACCTTC. This codes for CASSIYVEDSYYGYTF.

This clonotype was observed a handful of times. This chain links TRBV4-3 with TRBJ1-1; 7 nucleotides agree with TRBD1. This CDR3 has 15 residues. Germline V lookup: CDR1 LGHNA, CDR2 YSLEER. The ends lost 0 bases at V and 6 bases at J; junction bases unmatched: 7. The CDR3 region is CASSQETGLAPEAFF. Written as DNA, the CDR3 is TGCGCCAGCAGCCAAGAGACAGGGCTGGCCCCTGAAGCTTTCTTT.

There are many counts of this clonotype. CDR3 protein: CASSEEEGVNTIYF. The CDR3 bases are TGTGCCAGCAGTGAAGAGGAGGGGGTAAACACCATATATTTT. The chain combines TRBV6-1 with TRBJ1-3, with D possibly TRBD1 on 6 matching bases. Germline values: CDR1 MNHNS, CDR2 SASEGT. Trimming removed 1 base from V and 6 bases from J, with 10 bases in between. CDR3 length: 14 residues.

This chain joins TRBV6-5 and TRBJ2-7; D unresolved. There are 15 residues in the CDR3. Germline CDR1 and CDR2: MNHEY and SVGAGI. Trimming removed 0 bases at V and 2 bases at J, with 11 bases between. CDR3 bases: TGTGCCAGCAGTTACTCTAACAGCCTTCCCTACGAGCAGTACTTC. Translated, it gives CASSYSNSLPYEQYF.

The CDR3 sequence is CASSFLGGGDRAQYF. The CDR3 DNA follows: TGTGCCAGCAGTTTCTTGGGCGGGGGGGACCGGGCGCAGTATTTT. This chain links TRBV27 with TRBJ2-3, with 9 bases identical to TRBD2. CDR1 and CDR2 from the germline V gene are MNHEY and SMNVEV (reference sequence). The CDR3 has 15 residues. V shed 3 bases, J shed 10 bases, and the junction held 11 bases outside the gene matches.

In this sample, this clonotype turned up many times. The chain is built from TRBV7-9 and TRBJ2-3; no clear D gene. Germline CDR1 and CDR2: SEHNR and FQNEAQ (reference sequence). This CDR3 contains 12 residues. V shed 7 bases and J shed 7 bases, with 12 bases lying between them. CDR3 nucleotides: TGTGCCAGCACCACTTCGTACTATACGCAGTATTTT. Residues: CASTTSYYTQYF.

This clonotype occurred a few times. V is TRBV20-1 and J is TRBJ1-1; the D is unclear. V shed 5 bases and J shed 1 base, with 8 bases lying between them. The germline V gene encodes CDR1 DFQATT and CDR2 SNEGSKA (reference sequence). This CDR3 is built from 12 residues. CDR3 protein: CSAPTSNTEAFF. CDR3 coding DNA: TGCAGTGCTCCGACCTCGAACACTGAAGCTTTCTTT.

Ten or more counts support this clonotype. V and J are TRBV5-1 and TRBJ2-7, with D maybe TRBD2 (5 bases). CDR3 length: 14 amino acids. The V end lost 1 base, the J end lost 3 bases, and 11 bases lay between the germline ends. Germline lookup yields CDR1 SGHRS and CDR2 YFSETQ. The CDR3 nucleotides read TGCGCCAGCAGCTTGCCCGGACGGGGCTACGAGCAGTACTTC. As protein: CASSLPGRGYEQYF.

The chain combines TRBV7-9 with TRBJ2-1; D unresolved. The CDR3 contains 10 residues. CDR1 and CDR2 (germline): SEHNR, FQNEAQ (reference sequence). Trimming took 5 bases from V and 6 from J, leaving 2 bases between them. CDR3 in DNA: TGTGCCAGCAGCCCCAATGAGCAGTTCTTC. It translates to CASSPNEQFF.

The genes are TRBV7-9 and TRBJ2-1; tentative D call: TRBD1 (5 bases). Trimming removed 10 bases from V and 0 bases from J, with 22 bases in between. CDR3 length equals 17 residues. Germline values: CDR1 SEHNR, CDR2 FQNEAQ (reference sequence). CDR3 loop: CANQDTRSLRSYNEQFF. In nucleotides, the CDR3 is TGTGCCAACCAGGACACCCGATCTCTTCGCTCCTACAATGAGCAGTTCTTC.

This clonotype was found many times. V and J are TRBV6-5 and TRBJ1-2; D is perhaps TRBD1 (5 bases). This CDR3 spans 13 amino acids. Germline values: CDR1 MNHEY, CDR2 SVGAGI. With 6 bases removed from V and 3 bases from J, the gap between germline ends came to 11 bases. The CDR3 here is CASRTVGDYGYTF. The CDR3 coding sequence is TGTGCCAGCAGGACAGTGGGTGACTATGGCTACACCTTC.

This chain joins TRBV4-1 and TRBJ1-2, with D unclear. In germline, CDR1 is MGHRA, CDR2 YSYEKL. The V end was cut by 3 bases, the J end by 14 bases, with 19 bases between. The CDR3 extends over 13 amino acids. Here the CDR3 reads CASSHLSPERLTF. The DNA of the CDR3 is TGCGCCAGCAGCCACCTAAGCCCCGAGAGATTAACCTTC.

This clonotype was seen more than once but under ten times. The chain is built from TRBV6-2 or TRBV6-3 and TRBJ2-2, with 8 bases matching TRBD1. The CDR3 length is 14 residues. CDR1 and CDR2 from the germline V gene are MNHEY and SVGEGT. With V trimmed by 5 bases and J by 7 bases, 6 bases remained unmatched. The CDR3 sequence is CASSGQGEGGELFF. The CDR3 DNA reads TGTGCCAGCAGTGGACAGGGCGAGGGCGGGGAGCTGTTTTTT.

Here the CDR3 reads CSVRVFEVGTEAFF. CDR3 DNA: TGCAGCGTCAGGGTTTTTGAAGTCGGCACTGAAGCTTTCTTT. J is TRBJ1-1 and V is TRBV29-1, with D perhaps matching TRBD1 (5 bases). CDR3 length: 14 residues. Per the germline V gene, CDR1 is SQVTM and CDR2 is ANQGSEA. V was trimmed by 6 bases and J by 4 bases, leaving 18 bases between them. Variable domain in full (rest from reference TRBV29-1 and TRBJ1-1): SAVISQKPSRDICQRGTSLTIQCQVDSQVTMMFWYRQQPGQSLTLIATANQGSEATYESGFVIDKFPISRPNLTFSTLTVSNMSPEDSSIYLCSVRVFEVGTEAFFGQGTRLTVV.

In this sample, this clonotype turned up a few times. The chain links TRBV4-3 to TRBJ1-2, with D uncertain. Per the germline V gene, CDR1 is LGHNA and CDR2 is YSLEER. V was clipped by 0 bases and J by 0 bases, with 11 bases between them. CDR3 size: 16 residues. The CDR3 nucleotides are TGCGCCAGCAGCCAAGATTGGACGGACCCTAACTATGGCTACACCTTC. It specifies CASSQDWTDPNYGYTF.

The rearrangement joins TRBV18 to TRBJ1-4, with a possible D match to TRBD1 (5 bases). V gave up 3 bases and J gave up 2 bases, with 10 bases separating them. Germline CDR1 KGHSH, CDR2 LQKENI. This CDR3 comprises 15 residues. CDR3 DNA sequence: TGTGCCAGCTCACCGGGGGTCGGGACTAATGAAAAACTGTTTTTT. Translated: CASSPGVGTNEKLFF.

This clonotype was detected a few times. The J gene is TRBJ2-3, the V gene TRBV6-5; D perhaps matches TRBD1 (7 bases). The germline V gene has CDR1 MNHEY and CDR2 SVGAGI. The CDR3 is made up of 16 amino acids. With 7 bases removed from V and 7 bases from J, the gap between germline ends came to 24 bases. The CDR3 DNA sequence: TGTGCCAGCACCACATCAAAAGCGGAGGGGGCTAATACGCAGTATTTT. The encoded protein is CASTTSKAEGANTQYF.

This chain links TRBV7-9 with TRBJ2-7; TRBD1 aligns across 7 bases. J lost 3 bases, V lost 5 bases, and 7 bases had no gene match. The CDR3 loop spans 14 amino acids. Germline CDR1 is SEHNR and CDR2 is FQNEAQ (reference sequence). The CDR3 DNA follows: TGTGCCAGCAGCCGCCCCGGGACAGTCTACGAGCAGTACTTC. Residues: CASSRPGTVYEQYF. Full variable domain (remainder filled in from reference TRBV7-9 and TRBJ2-7): DTGVSQNPRHKITKRGQNVTFRCDPISEHNRLYWYRQTLGQGPEFLTYFQNEAQLEKSRLLSDRFSAERPKGSFSTLEIQRTEQGDSAMYLCASSRPGTVYEQYFGPGTRLTVT.

A few counts support this clonotype. The chain links TRBV7-2 to TRBJ1-5; TRBD1 agrees at 7 bases. The J segment lost 0 bases and the V segment lost 0 bases, leaving 5 bases of the junction unmatched. The germline V gene encodes CDR1 SGHTA and CDR2 FQGNSA. This CDR3 has 17 amino acids. The CDR3 DNA reads as TGTGCCAGCAGCTTAGCGACAGGGTTCCATAGCAATCAGCCCCAGCATTTT. Its translation: CASSLATGFHSNQPQHF.

The V and J genes are TRBV4-3 and TRBJ2-3, with TRBD1 matching 9 bases. The ends lost 1 base at V and 1 base at J; junction bases unmatched: 6. Germline V CDR1 and CDR2: LGHNA, YSLEER. This CDR3 is 17 amino acids long. CDR3 in DNA: TGCGCCAGCAGCCAAGGAAACAGGGGGCGAGGCACAGATACGCAGTATTTT. It specifies CASSQGNRGRGTDTQYF.

This chain links TRBV5-1 with TRBJ1-3, with 7 nucleotides matching TRBD1. CDR1 and CDR2 (germline): SGHRS, YFSETQ. The CDR3 totals 14 residues. The V segment lost 4 bases and the J segment 4 bases; nucleotides outside the gene matches: 5. In nucleotides, the CDR3 is TGCGCCAGCAGCGATCAGGGGGTCGGAAACACCATATATTTT. Amino acid sequence: CASSDQGVGNTIYF.

V usage is TRBV12-5 and J usage is TRBJ2-7, with D perhaps being TRBD1 or TRBD2 (5 bases each). The V end was cut by 3 bases, the J end by 7 bases, with 19 bases between. In germline, CDR1 is LGHNT, CDR2 FRNRAP. The CDR3 has 15 amino acids. The CDR3 protein is CASGLRRGPYGEQYF. The CDR3, as DNA: TGTGCTAGTGGTTTAAGACGGGGCCCCTACGGGGAGCAGTACTTC.

V gene TRBV3-1 combines with J gene TRBJ1-2; tentatively, D is TRBD1 (6 bases). The V gene lost 4 bases and the J gene lost 8 bases, with 14 bases spanning the gap. The germline V gene has CDR1 LGHDT and CDR2 YNNKEL (reference sequence). This CDR3 comprises 13 residues. DNA for the CDR3: TGTGCCAGCAGCCCCCGGGGGGCAGGAGGCTACACCTTC. As protein: CASSPRGAGGYTF.

The chain links TRBV20-1 to TRBJ2-2, with 10 positions matching TRBD1. The CDR3 extends over 17 amino acids. V trimming: 1 base; J trimming: 5 bases; junction bases outside the gene matches: 10. CDR1 is DFQATT, CDR2 SNEGSKA, per germline (reference sequence). The CDR3 region is CSARGVSGTGVTGELFF. CDR3 nucleotide sequence: TGCAGTGCTAGAGGGGTATCCGGGACAGGGGTAACCGGGGAGCTGTTTTTT.

The sample holds a few counts of this clonotype. CDR3 loop: CASTSGFVDGYTF. The CDR3 DNA is TGTGCCAGCACCTCAGGGTTCGTCGATGGCTACACCTTC. V is TRBV7-2 and J is TRBJ1-2, with a weak D call TRBD1 (5 bases). The CDR3 length is 13 residues. The V gene lost 7 bases and the J gene lost 6 bases, with 15 bases spanning the gap. The V gene's germline CDR1 is SGHTA and CDR2 FQGNSA.

V and J are TRBV28 and TRBJ2-6, with D maybe TRBD2 (5 bases). The CDR3 runs 21 residues. Deletions cut 3 bases from V and 0 bases from J, with 24 bases between. Per the germline V gene, CDR1 is MDHEN and CDR2 is SYDVKM. The CDR3 sequence is CASSFAEAMAELPSGANVLTF. In DNA form, the CDR3 reads TGTGCCAGCAGTTTCGCGGAGGCGATGGCAGAACTCCCCTCTGGGGCCAACGTCCTGACTTTC.